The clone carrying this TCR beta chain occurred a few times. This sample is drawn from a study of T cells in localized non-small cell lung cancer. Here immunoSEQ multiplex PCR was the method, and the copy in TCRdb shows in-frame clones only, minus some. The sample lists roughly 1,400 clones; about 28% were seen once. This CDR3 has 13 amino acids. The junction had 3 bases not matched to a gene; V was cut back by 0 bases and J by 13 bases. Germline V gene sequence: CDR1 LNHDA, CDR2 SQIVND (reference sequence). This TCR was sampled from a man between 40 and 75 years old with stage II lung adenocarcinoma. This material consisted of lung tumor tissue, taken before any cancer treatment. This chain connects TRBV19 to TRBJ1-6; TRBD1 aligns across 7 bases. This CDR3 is CASSIEQGSPLHF. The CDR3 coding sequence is TGTGCCAGTAGTATAGAACAGGGGAGTCCCCTCCACTTT.